This is a list of T cell receptor beta chains from one sample in a study of blood T cell repertoires in COVID-19. Sequencing used immunoSEQ multiplex PCR; TCRdb keeps in-frame clones, though not all of them. The repertoire has around 63,000 clones, around 80% of them found once; the top ten carry 5.5%. Sequenced sample: peripheral blood. The receptors here all came from a woman in her seventies with acute or convalescent COVID-19. Each CDR3 is given with its conserved first and last residue. The D gene is left open where the match is weak. The listing skips clone size in some rows; elsewhere it reads once, few, many or a size class.

abundance: few; j_gene: TRBJ1-6; d_gene: TRBD1; v_gene: TRBV25-1; CDR3aa: CASSEWDRSAPLHF; CDR3nt: TGTGCCAGCAGTGAATGGGACAGGTCAGCACCCCTCCACTTT
abundance: .; j_gene: TRBJ2-7; d_gene: .; v_gene: TRBV21-1; CDR3aa: CAITARGTSGSYEQYF; CDR3nt: TGTGCCATTACGGCGAGGGGGACTAGCGGGTCCTACGAGCAGTACTTC
abundance: few; j_gene: TRBJ2-3; d_gene: .; v_gene: TRBV5-4; CDR3aa: CASSLWQSTDTQYF; CDR3nt: TGTGCCAGCAGCTTGTGGCAGAGCACAGATACGCAGTATTTT
abundance: .; j_gene: TRBJ2-2; d_gene: TRBD1; v_gene: TRBV7-9; CDR3aa: CASQGAGQFGGELFF; CDR3nt: TGTGCCAGCCAGGGGGCAGGGCAATTCGGCGGGGAGCTGTTTTTT
abundance: .; j_gene: TRBJ2-5; d_gene: TRBD1; v_gene: TRBV6-2/TRBV6-3; CDR3aa: CASSLRDSIGTQYF; CDR3nt: TGTGCCAGCAGTTTACGGGACAGTATAGGGACCCAGTACTTC
abundance: .; j_gene: TRBJ2-5; d_gene: TRBD1; v_gene: TRBV11-2; CDR3aa: CASSSGQAKTQYF; CDR3nt: TGTGCCAGCAGTTCGGGACAGGCTAAGACCCAGTACTTC
abundance: .; j_gene: TRBJ2-7; d_gene: TRBD2; v_gene: TRBV3-1/TRBV3-2; CDR3aa: CASSLVGSGGAYEQYF; CDR3nt: TGTGCCAGCAGCCTGGTCGGTAGCGGGGGGGCCTACGAGCAGTACTTC
abundance: .; j_gene: TRBJ1-6; d_gene: .; v_gene: TRBV6-1; CDR3aa: CASSDETASVSPLHF; CDR3nt: TGTGCCAGCAGTGATGAGACTGCGTCTGTCTCACCCCTCCACTTT
abundance: .; j_gene: TRBJ2-1; d_gene: TRBD2; v_gene: TRBV5-4; CDR3aa: CASSREGLAGNEQFF; CDR3nt: TGTGCCAGCAGCAGGGAGGGACTAGCGGGTAATGAGCAGTTCTTC
abundance: .; j_gene: TRBJ2-3; d_gene: TRBD1; v_gene: TRBV29-1; CDR3aa: CSVEETGYTDTQYF; CDR3nt: TGCAGCGTTGAAGAGACAGGGTACACAGATACGCAGTATTTT
abundance: .; j_gene: TRBJ2-1; d_gene: TRBD2; v_gene: TRBV4-2; CDR3aa: CASSQDFSGGSGNEQFF; CDR3nt: TGTGCCAGCAGCCAAGACTTTTCGGGGGGTTCAGGTAATGAGCAGTTCTTC
abundance: .; j_gene: TRBJ2-3; d_gene: TRBD2; v_gene: TRBV7-2; CDR3aa: CASSFVAGDTQYF; CDR3nt: TGTGCCAGCAGCTTTGTAGCGGGAGATACGCAGTATTTT
abundance: .; j_gene: TRBJ2-3; d_gene: TRBD1; v_gene: TRBV5-1; CDR3aa: CASSVTGVSTDTQYF; CDR3nt: TGCGCCAGCAGCGTGACAGGGGTTTCGACAGATACGCAGTATTTT
abundance: .; j_gene: TRBJ2-2; d_gene: TRBD1; v_gene: TRBV5-3; CDR3aa: CARSFRDRAPGELFF; CDR3nt: TGTGCCAGAAGCTTTCGGGACAGGGCCCCCGGGGAGCTGTTTTTT
abundance: .; j_gene: TRBJ2-2; d_gene: TRBD1; v_gene: TRBV11-3; CDR3aa: CASKRREQDRGVGELFF; CDR3nt: TGTGCCAGCAAGAGAAGGGAGCAGGACAGGGGTGTCGGGGAGCTGTTTTTT
abundance: .; j_gene: TRBJ2-3; d_gene: .; v_gene: TRBV7-9; CDR3aa: CASSGLRPVDTQYF; CDR3nt: TGTGCCAGCAGCGGACTACGTCCCGTGGATACGCAGTATTTT
abundance: .; j_gene: TRBJ2-3; d_gene: TRBD2; v_gene: TRBV4-2; CDR3aa: CASSQDLRAGDPDTQYF; CDR3nt: TGTGCCAGCAGCCAAGATCTGCGAGCGGGGGACCCAGATACGCAGTATTTT
abundance: once; j_gene: TRBJ2-5; d_gene: TRBD1; v_gene: TRBV7-8; CDR3aa: CASSLGRQGSMKTQYF; CDR3nt: TGTGCCAGCAGCTTAGGGCGACAGGGGTCGATGAAGACCCAGTACTTC
abundance: .; j_gene: TRBJ2-3; d_gene: TRBD1; v_gene: TRBV7-3; CDR3aa: CASKPGQGRDTQYF; CDR3nt: TGTGCCAGCAAGCCGGGACAGGGGAGAGATACGCAGTATTTT
abundance: few; j_gene: TRBJ1-3; d_gene: .; v_gene: TRBV5-5; CDR3aa: CATGTTGSGNTIYF; CDR3nt: TGTGCCACAGGGACGACAGGTTCTGGAAACACCATATATTTT
abundance: .; j_gene: TRBJ1-2; d_gene: .; v_gene: TRBV3-1/TRBV3-2; CDR3aa: CASSQGVGAYYGYTF; CDR3nt: TGTGCCAGCAGCCAAGGGGTAGGGGCCTACTATGGCTACACCTTC
abundance: once; j_gene: TRBJ2-3; d_gene: TRBD2; v_gene: TRBV7-2; CDR3aa: CASSSLTGGLAGDTDTQYF; CDR3nt: TGTGCCAGCAGCTCCCTAACGGGGGGACTAGCGGGAGACACAGATACGCAGTATTTT
abundance: .; j_gene: TRBJ1-2; d_gene: .; v_gene: TRBV7-2; CDR3aa: CASSLDHYANYGYTF; CDR3nt: TGTGCCAGCAGCTTGGATCACTACGCGAACTATGGCTACACCTTC
abundance: .; j_gene: TRBJ2-3; d_gene: .; v_gene: TRBV10-3; CDR3aa: CAISAVTNTDTQYF; CDR3nt: TGTGCCATCAGTGCGGTAACTAACACAGATACGCAGTATTTT
abundance: .; j_gene: TRBJ2-5; d_gene: TRBD1; v_gene: TRBV6-5; CDR3aa: CASTPDREVWTQYF; CDR3nt: TGTGCCAGCACCCCGGACAGGGAGGTGTGGACCCAGTACTTC
abundance: .; j_gene: TRBJ2-3; d_gene: TRBD2; v_gene: TRBV18; CDR3aa: CASSPVLAGTDTQYF; CDR3nt: TGTGCCAGCTCACCTGTACTAGCGGGCACAGATACGCAGTATTTT
abundance: .; j_gene: TRBJ1-6; d_gene: .; v_gene: TRBV2; CDR3aa: CASLRSSYNSPLHF; CDR3nt: TGTGCCAGCTTGAGGAGCTCCTATAATTCACCCCTCCACTTT
abundance: .; j_gene: TRBJ1-1; d_gene: .; v_gene: TRBV6-5; CDR3aa: CASSYSGGGAQAFF; CDR3nt: TGTGCCAGCAGTTACTCAGGTGGCGGCGCGCAAGCTTTCTTT
abundance: .; j_gene: TRBJ1-5; d_gene: .; v_gene: TRBV27; CDR3aa: CASSLKQGRQQPQHF; CDR3nt: TGTGCCAGCAGTTTAAAACAGGGCCGGCAGCAGCCCCAGCATTTT
abundance: once; j_gene: TRBJ1-6; d_gene: TRBD1; v_gene: TRBV30; CDR3aa: CAWSVTTGGRSPLHF; CDR3nt: TGTGCCTGGAGTGTTACCACAGGGGGCAGGTCACCCCTCCACTTT
abundance: few; j_gene: TRBJ2-7; d_gene: TRBD1; v_gene: TRBV7-9; CDR3aa: CASSSDRDAIEQYF; CDR3nt: TGTGCCAGCAGCTCCGACAGGGACGCGATCGAGCAGTACTTC
abundance: .; j_gene: TRBJ1-2; d_gene: .; v_gene: TRBV16; CDR3aa: CASSRSTGSYGYTF; CDR3nt: TGTGCCAGCAGCCGGAGTACAGGCAGCTATGGCTACACCTTC
abundance: .; j_gene: TRBJ1-2; d_gene: TRBD1; v_gene: TRBV6-6; CDR3aa: CASSFTPGQGPNGYTF; CDR3nt: TGTGCCAGCAGTTTCACCCCGGGACAGGGTCCCAATGGCTACACCTTC
abundance: .; j_gene: TRBJ2-2; d_gene: .; v_gene: TRBV9; CDR3aa: CASSVEDSGYTGELFF; CDR3nt: TGTGCCAGCAGCGTAGAGGATAGCGGATACACCGGGGAGCTGTTTTTT
abundance: few; j_gene: TRBJ2-7; d_gene: .; v_gene: TRBV20-1; CDR3aa: CSASEGEKVLF; CDR3nt: TGCAGTGCTTCAGAGGGGGAGAAGGTGTTATTC